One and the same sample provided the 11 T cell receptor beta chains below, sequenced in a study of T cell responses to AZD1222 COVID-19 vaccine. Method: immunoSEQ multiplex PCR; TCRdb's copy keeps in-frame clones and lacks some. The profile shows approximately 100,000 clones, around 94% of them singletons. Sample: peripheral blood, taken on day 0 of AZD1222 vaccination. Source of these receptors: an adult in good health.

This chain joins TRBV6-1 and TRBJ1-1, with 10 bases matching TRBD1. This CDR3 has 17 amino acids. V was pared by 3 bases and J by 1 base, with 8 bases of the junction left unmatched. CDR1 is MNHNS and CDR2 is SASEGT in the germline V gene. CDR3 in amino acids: CASSDKTGGAWNTEAFF. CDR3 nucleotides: TGTGCCAGCAGTGATAAGACAGGGGGCGCCTGGAACACTGAAGCTTTCTTT.

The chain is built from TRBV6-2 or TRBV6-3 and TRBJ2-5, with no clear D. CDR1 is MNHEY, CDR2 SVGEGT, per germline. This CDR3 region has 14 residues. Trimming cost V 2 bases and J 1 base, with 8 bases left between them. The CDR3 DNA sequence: TGTGCCAGCAGTTACAGGCCCCTCCAAGAGACCCAGTACTTC. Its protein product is CASSYRPLQETQYF.

The CDR3 sequence: CASSVGGVSRYEQYF. CDR3 DNA sequence: TGTGCCAGCAGCGTAGGCGGTGTCAGCCGATACGAGCAGTACTTC. V and J are TRBV9 and TRBJ2-7; no definite D call. CDR1 is SGDLS and CDR2 is YYNGEE in the germline V gene. Trimming removed 0 bases at V and 4 bases at J, with 14 bases between. The CDR3 is made up of 15 amino acids.

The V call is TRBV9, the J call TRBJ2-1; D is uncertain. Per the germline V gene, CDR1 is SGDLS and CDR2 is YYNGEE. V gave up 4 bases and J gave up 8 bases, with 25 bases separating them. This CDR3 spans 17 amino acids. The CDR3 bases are TGTGCCAGCAGCCCCACCCCCCACCTCCCCGAATTCGATGAGCAGTTCTTC. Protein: CASSPTPHLPEFDEQFF. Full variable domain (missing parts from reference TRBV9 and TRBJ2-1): DSGVTQTPKHLITATGQRVTLRCSPRSGDLSVYWYQQSLDQGLQFLIQYYNGEERAKGNILERFSAQQFPDLHSELNLSSLELGDSALYFCASSPTPHLPEFDEQFFGPGTRLTVL.

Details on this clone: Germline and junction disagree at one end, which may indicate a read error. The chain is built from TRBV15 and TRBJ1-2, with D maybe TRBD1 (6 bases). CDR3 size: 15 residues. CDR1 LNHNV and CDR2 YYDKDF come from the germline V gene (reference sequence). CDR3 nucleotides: TGTGCGACCACAGGGCAACCCCTTTACGGGTATGGCTACACCTTC. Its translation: CATTGQPLYGYGYTF.

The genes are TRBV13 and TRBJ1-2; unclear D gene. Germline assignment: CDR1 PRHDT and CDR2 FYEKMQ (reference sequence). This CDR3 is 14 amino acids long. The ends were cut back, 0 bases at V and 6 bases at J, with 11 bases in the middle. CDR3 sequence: CASSLGAPQDGYTF. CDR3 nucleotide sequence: TGTGCCAGCAGCTTAGGGGCCCCTCAGGATGGCTACACCTTC.

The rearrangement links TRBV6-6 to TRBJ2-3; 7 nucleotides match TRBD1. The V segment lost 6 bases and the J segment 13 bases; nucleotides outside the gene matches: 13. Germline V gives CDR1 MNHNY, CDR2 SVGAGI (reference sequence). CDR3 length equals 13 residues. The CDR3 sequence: CASSRQGSEGEYF. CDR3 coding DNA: TGTGCCAGCAGCCGACAGGGAAGCGAGGGGGAGTATTTT.

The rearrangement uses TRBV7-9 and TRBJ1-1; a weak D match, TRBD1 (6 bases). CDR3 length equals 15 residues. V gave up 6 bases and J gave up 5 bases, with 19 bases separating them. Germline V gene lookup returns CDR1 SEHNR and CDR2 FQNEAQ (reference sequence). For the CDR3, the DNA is TGTGCCAGCAGACCGACAACAGGGCGTGAGACTGAAGCTTTCTTT. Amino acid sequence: CASRPTTGRETEAFF.

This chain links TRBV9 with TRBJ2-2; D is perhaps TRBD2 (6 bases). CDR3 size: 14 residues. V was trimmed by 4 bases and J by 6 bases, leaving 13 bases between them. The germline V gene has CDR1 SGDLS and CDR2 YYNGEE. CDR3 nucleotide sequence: TGTGCCAGCAGCTCGGGACCGGGGGCCGGGGAGCTGTTTTTT. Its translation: CASSSGPGAGELFF.

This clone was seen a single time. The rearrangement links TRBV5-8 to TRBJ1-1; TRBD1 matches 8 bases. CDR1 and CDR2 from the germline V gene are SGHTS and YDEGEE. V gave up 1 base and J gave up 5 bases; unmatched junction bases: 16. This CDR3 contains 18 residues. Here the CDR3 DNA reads TGTGCCAGCAGCTTGTCAGTTTTTAAACAGGACAGGGTTACTGAAGCTTTCTTT. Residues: CASSLSVFKQDRVTEAFF. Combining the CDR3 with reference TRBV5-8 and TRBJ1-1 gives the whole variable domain EAGVTQSPTHLIKTRGQQATLRCSPISGHTSVYWYQQALGLGLQFLLWYDEGEERNRGNFPPRFSGRQFPNYSSELNVNALELEDSALYLCASSLSVFKQDRVTEAFFGQGTRLTVV.

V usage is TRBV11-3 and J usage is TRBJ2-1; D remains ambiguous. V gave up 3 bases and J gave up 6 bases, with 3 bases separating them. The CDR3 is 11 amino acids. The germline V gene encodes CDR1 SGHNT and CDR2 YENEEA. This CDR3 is CASSFSNEQFF. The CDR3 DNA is TGTGCCAGCAGCTTCAGCAATGAGCAGTTCTTC.